Presented here are 23 T cell receptor beta chains from one specimen sequenced in a study of OX40 agonist ivuxolimab in advanced cancers. TCRdb's table, derived via immunoSEQ multiplex PCR, lists solely in-frame clones and lacks some. The sample lists tens of thousands of clones, roughly 86% occurring once. The sequences come from CD4+ or CD8+ T cells sorted from blood, collected in a trial of the OX40 agonist ivuxolimab. These receptors were taken from an adult with an advanced solid tumor such as melanoma, head and neck, liver or kidney cancer.

The rearrangement links TRBV4-2 to TRBJ2-7; TRBD1 is a possible D gene (5 bases). Trimming left V 3 bases short and J 2 bases short, with 8 bases between. CDR3 length: 13 residues. Germline CDR1 LGHNA, CDR2 YNFKEQ. The CDR3 here is CASSHRTTYEQYF. The DNA of the CDR3 is TGTGCCAGCAGCCACAGGACAACCTACGAGCAGTACTTC.

V usage is TRBV13 and J usage is TRBJ2-3, with 10 bases that match TRBD1. Trimming took 7 bases from V and 3 from J; bases not matched to a gene: 4. Germline assignment: CDR1 PRHDT and CDR2 FYEKMQ (reference sequence). The CDR3 is 14 amino acids. For the CDR3, the DNA is TGTGCCAGCAACGGACAGGGGGTTACAGATACGCAGTATTTT. This gives the protein CASNGQGVTDTQYF.

The gene calls are TRBV4-1 and TRBJ1-4, with 7 bases that match TRBD1. The ends lost 2 bases at V and 7 bases at J; junction bases unmatched: 7. The CDR3 spans 15 residues. Germline CDR1 reads MGHRA; CDR2 reads YSYEKL. Written as DNA, the CDR3 is TGCGCCAGCAGCCAAACGACAGGGTCGGGTGAAAAACTGTTTTTT. This codes for CASSQTTGSGEKLFF.

The gene calls are TRBV28 and TRBJ2-7, with D perhaps TRBD1 or TRBD2 (6 bases each). The germline V gene encodes CDR1 MDHEN and CDR2 SYDVKM. The CDR3 covers 16 residues. V was clipped by 4 bases and J by 2 bases, with 18 bases between them. CDR3 coding DNA: TGTGCCAGCAGTTCCCCCCACACGGGGGCGGCCTACGAGCAGTACTTC. This encodes CASSSPHTGAAYEQYF.

The chain is built from TRBV27 and TRBJ2-1; D gene ambiguous. V lost 2 bases and J lost 6, with 11 bases in between. The germline V gene encodes CDR1 MNHEY and CDR2 SMNVEV (reference sequence). This CDR3 is 14 amino acids long. In nucleotides, the CDR3 is TGTGCCAGCAGTTTAAGTGGGGTTGTCAATGAGCAGTTCTTC. It codes for CASSLSGVVNEQFF.

This chain uses TRBV7-6 with TRBJ1-1; D ambiguous. The ends were cut back, 1 base at V and 1 base at J, with 7 bases in the middle. This CDR3 is 14 amino acids long. Germline V gene data show CDR1 as SGHVS and CDR2 as FNYEAQ. The CDR3 protein is CASSLGRQNTEAFF. The CDR3 nucleotides read TGTGCCAGCAGCTTAGGAAGACAGAACACTGAAGCTTTCTTT.

This chain uses TRBV2 with TRBJ2-7, with D tentatively TRBD2 (7 bases). Trimming left V 3 bases short and J 4 bases short, with 16 bases between. The CDR3 loop spans 15 amino acids. The germline V gene has CDR1 SNHLY and CDR2 FYNNEI. The CDR3 bases are TGTGCCAGCAGTGATGGGGGGAGGGGGTCGTACGAGCAGTACTTC. Translated: CASSDGGRGSYEQYF.

The count of this clone is one. The genes are TRBV13 and TRBJ2-3, with 11 nucleotides matching TRBD2. Germline V gene sequence: CDR1 PRHDT, CDR2 FYEKMQ (reference sequence). V lost 4 bases and J lost 5; bases outside the gene matches: 14. CDR3 length equals 18 residues. The CDR3 sequence is CASSSKDGLAGLVDTQYF. The CDR3 coding sequence is TGTGCCAGCAGCTCCAAAGACGGACTAGCGGGCCTGGTAGATACGCAGTATTTT.

The chain employs TRBV5-6 and TRBJ1-1; TRBD1 is a possible D gene (6 bases). V lost 0 bases to trimming and J lost 4 bases, with 16 bases between them. Germline V gives CDR1 SGHDT, CDR2 YYEEEE. This CDR3 has 16 residues. In DNA, the CDR3 is TGTGCCAGCAGCTTGGTCCGGGACATCCGTGGCACTGAAGCTTTCTTT. Amino acid sequence: CASSLVRDIRGTEAFF. The entire variable domain, with the rest obtained from reference TRBV5-6 and TRBJ1-1, is as follows: DAGVTQSPTHLIKTRGQQVTLRCSPKSGHDTVSWYQQALGQGPQFIFQYYEEEERQRGNFPDRFSGHQFPNYSSELNVNALLLGDSALYLCASSLVRDIRGTEAFFGQGTRLTVV.

The chain is built from TRBV27 and TRBJ2-3; D perhaps matches TRBD1 (5 bases). The CDR3 runs 14 residues. The V end lost 3 bases, the J end lost 2 bases, and 9 bases lay between the germline ends. Germline V gene sequence: CDR1 MNHEY, CDR2 SMNVEV (reference sequence). The CDR3 nucleotides are TGTGCCAGCAGTTTTCAGGGTCCCACAGATACGCAGTATTTT. Amino acid sequence: CASSFQGPTDTQYF.

V usage is TRBV5-1 and J usage is TRBJ2-7, with D perhaps matching TRBD1 or TRBD2 (6 bases each). Per the germline V gene, CDR1 is SGHRS and CDR2 is YFSETQ. The CDR3 is 13 residues long. V dropped 2 bases and J dropped 3 bases, with 9 bases sitting between them. In DNA form, the CDR3 reads TGCGCCAGCAGCTTCGGGGGCTTCTACGAGCAGTACTTC. Translating gives CASSFGGFYEQYF. Based on the CDR3 plus reference TRBV5-1 and TRBJ2-7, the full variable domain is KAGVTQTPRYLIKTRGQQVTLSCSPISGHRSVSWYQQTPGQGLQFLFEYFSETQRNKGNFPGRFSGRQFSNSRSEMNVSTLELGDSALYLCASSFGGFYEQYFGPGTRLTVT.

The V gene is TRBV15, the J gene TRBJ2-1; 11 bases align to TRBD1. Germline CDR1 reads LNHNV; CDR2 reads YYDKDF (reference sequence). The V gene end was trimmed by 7 bases and the J gene end by 8 bases; junction bases not matched to a gene: 10. This CDR3 contains 15 residues. Written as DNA, the CDR3 is TGTGCCACCATGGGAGGGACAGGGGGGAGATATGAGCAGTTCTTC. This gives the protein CATMGGTGGRYEQFF.

The chain couples TRBV6-5 to TRBJ1-1; D not resolved. V was shortened by 5 bases and J by 5 bases, with 9 bases between the two germline ends. The germline gives CDR1 MNHEY, CDR2 SVGAGI. CDR3 size: 12 residues. Here the CDR3 reads CASSPDWTEAFF. The CDR3 DNA reads as TGTGCCAGCAGTCCCGACTGGACTGAAGCTTTCTTT.

This rearrangement joins TRBV21-1 to TRBJ1-2; TRBD1 is the table's D call and was not checked against the DNA. TRBV21-1 counts as a pseudogene. The CDR3 sequence is 14 residues long. The CDR3 coding sequence is TGTGCCAGCATAGCCGAAGGGGGACCCTATGGCTACACCTTC. Translation gives CASIAEGGPYGYTF.

This chain uses TRBV2 with TRBJ2-5; 16 bases are a match to TRBD2. Germline CDR1 SNHLY, CDR2 FYNNEI. The CDR3 runs 16 residues. With V trimmed by 7 bases and J by 4 bases, 6 bases remained unmatched. CDR3 in DNA: TGTGCCAGCATGGGACTAGCGGGGGGGAAGGGAGAGACCCAGTACTTC. Its protein is CASMGLAGGKGETQYF. Variable domain in full (rest from reference TRBV2 and TRBJ2-5): EPEVTQTPSHQVTQMGQEVILRCVPISNHLYFYWYRQILGQKVEFLVSFYNNEISEKSEIFDDQFSVERPDGSNFTLKIRSTKLEDSAMYFCASMGLAGGKGETQYFGPGTRLLVL.

This chain connects TRBV19 to TRBJ1-1; the D gene is possibly TRBD1 (5 bases). The CDR3 totals 15 residues. CDR1 is LNHDA and CDR2 is SQIVND in the germline V gene (reference sequence). Between the trimmed V and J ends, which lost 4 bases and 3 bases, there was a span of 15 bases. CDR3 region: CASSTRTGGDTEAFF. CDR3 nucleotide sequence: TGTGCCAGTAGTACCCGGACCGGAGGGGACACTGAAGCTTTCTTT.

J is TRBJ2-7 and V is TRBV27; TRBD1 agrees at 8 bases. The CDR3 extends over 16 amino acids. V gave up 2 bases and J gave up 5 bases; unmatched junction bases: 11. The germline gives CDR1 MNHEY, CDR2 SMNVEV (reference sequence). As DNA, the CDR3 is TGTGCCAGCAGTTTAGAAGGTTGGACAGGGTCCCACGAGCAGTACTTC. Translated, it gives CASSLEGWTGSHEQYF.

The genes are TRBV5-6 and TRBJ1-5, with D possibly TRBD1 on 5 matching bases. CDR1 is SGHDT, CDR2 YYEEEE, per germline. CDR3 size: 19 residues. V was trimmed by 2 bases and J by 6 bases, leaving 27 bases between them. CDR3 DNA: TGTGCCAGCAGCTTAAAATCCGGACAAGCCTATAGCAATGCTCAGCCCCAGCATTTT. This codes for CASSLKSGQAYSNAQPQHF.

Only a few counts were recorded for this clone. This sequence joins TRBV27 and TRBJ1-1; 8 bases line up with TRBD1. The V segment lost 5 bases and the J segment 6 bases; nucleotides outside the gene matches: 5. The CDR3 runs to 13 residues. Germline CDR1 reads MNHEY; CDR2 reads SMNVEV (reference sequence). This CDR3 is CASSTRRGPEAFF. The CDR3, as DNA: TGTGCCAGCAGTACCCGCAGGGGGCCTGAAGCTTTCTTT.

The chain links TRBV6-5 to TRBJ1-2; no definite D call. The germline CDR1 and CDR2 sequences are MNHEY and SVGAGI. Trimming shortened V by 4 bases and J by 1 base, and 16 bases separated the two germline ends. The CDR3 sequence is 16 residues long. The CDR3 spells CASSSRSGNYNYGYTF. The CDR3 bases are TGTGCCAGCAGTTCGCGATCGGGGAACTATAACTATGGCTACACCTTC.

CDR3 sequence reads: CASSASPLPEAFF. CDR3 bases: TGTGCCAGCAGCGCAAGCCCCCTACCTGAAGCTTTCTTT. This chain links TRBV7-8 with TRBJ1-1; D gene uncertain. Trimming removed 5 bases at V and 6 bases at J, with 13 bases between. The CDR3 is 13 residues long. Germline CDR1 reads SGHVS; CDR2 reads FQNEAQ.

This chain connects TRBV7-6 to TRBJ2-7; 9 bases map to TRBD1. This CDR3 is 15 amino acids long. CDR1 is SGHVS, CDR2 FNYEAQ, per germline. Trimming at V came to 4 bases and at J to 0 bases, leaving 4 bases not matched to a gene. The CDR3: CASSSGQGDSYEQYF. The CDR3 DNA reads as TGTGCCAGCAGCTCGGGACAGGGAGACTCCTACGAGCAGTACTTC.

This sequence joins TRBV4-1 and TRBJ2-2; D is unresolved. The CDR3 is made up of 14 amino acids. From germline, CDR1 is MGHRA and CDR2 YSYEKL. The V end lost 4 bases, the J end lost 3 bases, and 9 bases lay between the germline ends. The CDR3 sequence: CASSRLVDTGELFF. The CDR3 coding sequence is TGCGCCAGCAGCCGGTTGGTGGACACCGGGGAGCTGTTTTTT.